This T cell receptor (beta chain) was obtained from a study of blood T cell repertoires in COVID-19 (TCRdb year 2020). Broadly, across the study: The collaborator samples originated in the United States, Italy and Spain and spanned the acute and convalescent phases of COVID-19. The prospective study material was composed of cDNA or gDNA derived from T cells, B-cell-depleted T cells, or PBMCs. The dataset comprised deeply sampled blood TCRbeta repertoires from subjects exposed to, actively infected with, or recovered from COVID-19. The repertoires were made available in a free public database intended to serve as a resource for research on the immune response to SARS-CoV-2. Samples were obtained from the ongoing ImmuneRACE study (first 160 participants) and from about 1,300 subjects provided by 6 global collaborators. Nearly every sample came with metadata listing a de-identified subject ID, COVID-19 status, age in years and sex. Where available, HLA class I and class II types were obtained from metadata supplied by the sample provider rather than from assay-based typing.

The collaborating institutions used their own protocols to collect whole blood in K2EDTA tubes. For TCRbeta analysis, collaborators shipped samples in one of three forms: frozen whole blood, isolated PBMCs, or DNA extracted from either of those sample types. Findings and caveats that apply to the study as a whole: The amount of clinical and demographic metadata varied by source and participant and was provided uncurated.

Comments on this clone: No cognate antigen has been identified for it. Base qualities are not recorded, but no much larger clone differs from it by a single base.

TCRbeta CDR3 regions were amplified from genomic DNA by means of the immunoSEQ Assay, a bias-controlled multiplex PCR. Turning to the authors' computational methods: Nucleated cell counts per sample were estimated from amplification of reference gene primers within the assay. To quantify the absolute abundance of each unique TCRbeta CDR3 rearrangement, sequence reads were collapsed and filtered. For each sample, productive Simpson clonality was calculated as the square root of Simpson's diversity index over productive rearrangements. TCRdb took over this immuneACCESS table, retaining in-frame rearrangements with V and J assigned. Such tables are incomplete; in checked studies, under half of the missing clones stem from an unresolved V gene, and the remainder is unexplained. Clone size and the V and J calls come from that table; the DNA yielded D and trimming. The sample data list about 190,000 clones, and around nine tenths of these were observed just once. Clones ranked in the top ten supply approximately 1% of the sample.

V is clipped by 6 bases and J by 6 bases, and the sequence between their germline boundaries is 15 bases long. The CDR3 holds 13 amino acids from the cysteine to the phenylalanine. This entry keeps only the CDR3 DNA: 39 bases, framed from base 1. The V and J genes are TRBV12-3 or TRBV12-4 and TRBJ2-7; 6 matching bases give a weak D call of TRBD2. The clonotype originates from a man under 40 with acute or convalescent COVID-19. The sample was peripheral blood. CDR3 sequence: CASSTTRSGEQYF. The nucleotide sequence reads TGTGCCAGCAGCACGACTAGGTCCGGCGAGCAGTACTTC.